The 24 T cell receptor beta chains in this list originate from one sample, sequenced in a study of lymphopenia after photon versus proton radiotherapy. Assay used: immunoSEQ multiplex PCR; TCRdb lists only in-frame clones, some missing. The sample has 55,000 to 70,000 clones, less than 95% seen once. The sequencing here drew on peripheral blood, taken from a patient treated with photon-based radiotherapy. Source of these receptors: a middle-aged woman with cholangiocarcinoma.

This clone has just one count. This chain joins TRBV7-6 and TRBJ1-2; 10 bases agree with TRBD1. The CDR3 contains 17 residues. Looked up from germline, CDR1 is SGHVS and CDR2 is FNYEAQ. J lost 3 bases, V lost 5 bases, and 12 bases had no gene match. DNA for the CDR3: TGTGCCAGCAGCCTAAATACCGGGACAGGGGCTGACTATGGCTACACCTTC. Protein: CASSLNTGTGADYGYTF.

This sequence joins TRBV9 and TRBJ2-3, with D tentatively TRBD1 or TRBD2 (5 bases each). Germline loops: CDR1 SGDLS, CDR2 YYNGEE. CDR3 length: 15 residues. Trimming cost V 0 bases and J 5 bases, with 13 bases left between them. The DNA of the CDR3 is TGTGCCAGCAGCGTAGCTGGGGACCAAGGAGATACGCAGTATTTT. This sequence encodes CASSVAGDQGDTQYF.

This sequence joins TRBV11-1 and TRBJ2-7; 9 nucleotides agree with TRBD1. The CDR3 runs 15 residues. With V trimmed by 0 bases and J by 5 bases, 5 bases remained unmatched. Per the germline V gene, CDR1 is SGHAT and CDR2 is FQDESV (reference sequence). The CDR3 protein is CASSLAGQGNHEQYF. In nucleotides, the CDR3 is TGTGCCAGCAGCTTAGCAGGACAGGGGAACCACGAGCAGTACTTC.

The J gene is TRBJ1-2, the V gene TRBV5-1; unclear D gene. Trimming took off 2 bases at V and 0 bases at J, with 8 bases between the two ends. Per germline, CDR1 SGHRS and CDR2 YFSETQ. The CDR3 sequence is 14 residues long. The chain's CDR3 is CASSFMSSNYGYTF. The CDR3 region has the DNA TGCGCCAGCAGCTTTATGAGTTCTAACTATGGCTACACCTTC.

The V call is TRBV5-4, the J call TRBJ2-2; tentatively, D is TRBD2 (6 bases). Deletions cut 4 bases from V and 6 bases from J, with 10 bases between. Germline V gene lookup returns CDR1 SGHNT and CDR2 YYREEE (reference sequence). The CDR3 consists of 13 residues. The CDR3 DNA follows: TGTGCCAGCAGCCCTCGCGGGGCCGGGGAGCTGTTTTTT. The encoded protein is CASSPRGAGELFF. Full variable domain (missing parts from reference TRBV5-4 and TRBJ2-2): ETGVTQSPTHLIKTRGQQVTLRCSSQSGHNTVSWYQQALGQGPQFIFQYYREEENGRGNFPPRFSGLQFPNYSSELNVNALELDDSALYLCASSPRGAGELFFGEGSRLTVL.

The chain uses TRBV30 and TRBJ1-1, with a weak D call TRBD1 (6 bases). The CDR3 loop spans 11 amino acids. Germline loops: CDR1 GTSNPN, CDR2 SVGIG (reference sequence). Trimming removed 5 bases at V and 9 bases at J, with 13 bases between. The CDR3, as DNA: TGTGCCTGGGCCACAGGGTTTAAAGCTTTCTTT. This encodes CAWATGFKAFF. Full variable domain (missing parts from reference TRBV30 and TRBJ1-1): SQTIHQWPATLVQPVGSPLSLECTVEGTSNPNLYWYRQAAGRGLQLLFYSVGIGQISSEVPQNLSASRPQDRQFILSSKKLLLSDSGFYLCAWATGFKAFFGQGTRLTVV.

The V gene is TRBV7-9, the J gene TRBJ1-2, with 10 bases that match TRBD1. The CDR3 has 14 residues. In germline, CDR1 is SEHNR, CDR2 FQNEAQ (reference sequence). V trimming: 5 bases; J trimming: 2 bases; junction bases outside the gene matches: 2. DNA of the CDR3: TGTGCCAGCAGCGGGACAGGGGTGAACTATGGCTACACCTTC. Translation: CASSGTGVNYGYTF. The full variable domain, in which reference TRBV7-9 and TRBJ1-2 provide the parts outside the CDR3, is DTGVSQNPRHKITKRGQNVTFRCDPISEHNRLYWYRQTLGQGPEFLTYFQNEAQLEKSRLLSDRFSAERPKGSFSTLEIQRTEQGDSAMYLCASSGTGVNYGYTFGSGTRLTVV.

The chain couples TRBV10-1 to TRBJ2-6; TRBD1 agrees at 7 bases. Germline trimming cut 4 bases from V and 0 bases from J; bases unmatched to any gene: 9. The CDR3 has 18 amino acids. Per germline, CDR1 WNHNN and CDR2 SYGVQD (reference sequence). CDR3 in amino acids: CASSAPRDSRSGANVLTF. The CDR3 bases are TGCGCCAGCAGTGCCCCCCGGGACAGCCGCTCTGGGGCCAACGTCCTGACTTTC.

This chain uses TRBV25-1 with TRBJ1-4, with TRBD1 as a possible D gene (5 bases). CDR3 length: 14 amino acids. Trimming left V 7 bases short and J 8 bases short, with 17 bases between. CDR1 is MGHDK, CDR2 SYGVNS, per germline. This CDR3 reads CASTDGGVGEKLFF. The CDR3 bases are TGTGCCAGCACCGATGGGGGGGTAGGGGAAAAACTGTTTTTT.

V and J are TRBV10-3 and TRBJ2-2; no clear D gene. V lost 3 bases, J lost 0 bases, and 5 bases lay in between. The V gene's germline CDR1 is ENHRY and CDR2 SYGVKD. CDR3 length: 14 residues. CDR3 region: CAISDRANTGELFF. The CDR3 DNA is TGTGCCATCAGTGACAGAGCGAACACCGGGGAGCTGTTTTTT.

The chain has TRBV11-2 and TRBJ2-1; tentatively, D is TRBD1 or TRBD2 (5 bases each). The length of the CDR3 is 15 residues. Germline V CDR1 and CDR2: SGHAT, FQNNGV. V was clipped by 5 bases and J by 4 bases, with 15 bases between them. The DNA for the CDR3 is TGTGCCAGCAGCCCCCGTTCGGGGCAGTACAATGAGCAGTTCTTC. Protein: CASSPRSGQYNEQFF.

The chain carries TRBV28 and TRBJ1-2, with unresolved D. Germline V gene data show CDR1 as MDHEN and CDR2 as SYDVKM. The ends were cut back, 7 bases at V and 2 bases at J, with 8 bases in the middle. This CDR3 contains 12 residues. The DNA for the CDR3 is TGTGCCAGCACGACGGTGAACTATGGCTACACCTTC. This translates into CASTTVNYGYTF.

J is TRBJ1-2 and V is TRBV6-1, with D perhaps TRBD1 (5 bases). The germline gives CDR1 MNHNS, CDR2 SASEGT. The CDR3 is 15 residues long. The germline V and J ends were trimmed by 2 bases and 2 bases, with 12 bases remaining between them. The CDR3 loop reads CASSEWGRANYGYTF. The CDR3 region has the DNA TGTGCCAGCAGTGAATGGGGCCGAGCAAACTATGGCTACACCTTC.

V usage is TRBV7-3 and J usage is TRBJ2-2; a weak D match, TRBD2 (6 bases). The CDR3 consists of 16 residues. Germline V gene sequence: CDR1 SGHTA, CDR2 FQGTGA. V gave up 2 bases and J gave up 6 bases, with 16 bases separating them. The CDR3 sequence: CASSLPGDSGPGELFF. The CDR3, as DNA: TGTGCCAGCAGCTTACCGGGGGACTCCGGGCCCGGGGAGCTGTTTTTT.

The chain recombines TRBV4-1 with TRBJ1-1; no clear D gene. V was pared by 0 bases and J by 1 base, with 6 bases between. Germline V CDR1 and CDR2: MGHRA, YSYEKL. This CDR3 has 14 residues. CDR3 loop: CASSQDPGNTEAFF. The CDR3 bases are TGCGCCAGCAGCCAAGACCCCGGGAACACTGAAGCTTTCTTT.

The rearrangement links TRBV5-6 to TRBJ2-1; possibly TRBD1 for D (5 bases). CDR1 SGHDT and CDR2 YYEEEE come from the germline V gene. The CDR3 covers 13 residues. V gave up 1 base and J gave up 7 bases, with 9 bases separating them. CDR3 in amino acids: CASSLLRGNEQFF. DNA for the CDR3: TGTGCCAGCAGCTTGTTAAGGGGAAATGAGCAGTTCTTC. The variable domain in full, completed from reference TRBV5-6 and TRBJ2-1, reads DAGVTQSPTHLIKTRGQQVTLRCSPKSGHDTVSWYQQALGQGPQFIFQYYEEEERQRGNFPDRFSGHQFPNYSSELNVNALLLGDSALYLCASSLLRGNEQFFGPGTRLTVL.

This clone was counted only a few times. The rearrangement links TRBV6-6 to TRBJ2-5; tentative D call: TRBD2 (6 bases). Trimming took off 4 bases at V and 5 bases at J, with 11 bases between the two ends. The CDR3 sequence is 13 residues long. Germline assignment: CDR1 MNHNY and CDR2 SVGAGI (reference sequence). CDR3 amino acids: CASSSRDWETQYF. In DNA, the CDR3 is TGTGCCAGCAGTTCCCGGGACTGGGAGACCCAGTACTTC.

This clone was detected once. This chain connects TRBV7-8 to TRBJ1-2; D call uncertain. This CDR3 comprises 12 residues. V lost 1 base and J lost 6, with 6 bases in between. Germline assignment: CDR1 SGHVS and CDR2 FQNEAQ. The CDR3 DNA reads TGTGCCAGCAGCTTAGGACTTCATGGCTACACCTTC. This gives the protein CASSLGLHGYTF.

This clone was observed a single time. The chain uses TRBV5-1 and TRBJ2-3; TRBD1 matches at 10 bases. CDR3 length equals 16 residues. Trimming took 4 bases from V and 6 from J; bases not matched to a gene: 11. CDR1 and CDR2 from the germline V gene are SGHRS and YFSETQ. The CDR3 region is CASSRTPGTGADTQYF. Here the CDR3 DNA reads TGCGCCAGCAGCAGAACACCCGGGACAGGGGCGGATACGCAGTATTTT.

The rearrangement links TRBV6-6 to TRBJ1-1; no firm D call. V was pared by 2 bases and J by 0 bases, with 7 bases between. The CDR3 sequence is 14 residues long. Germline V gene lookup returns CDR1 MNHNY and CDR2 SVGAGI (reference sequence). CDR3 amino acids: CASSYGTMNTEAFF. CDR3 DNA sequence: TGTGCCAGCAGTTACGGCACTATGAACACTGAAGCTTTCTTT.

The chain uses TRBV5-1 and TRBJ1-1; D is ambiguous. Trimming shortened V by 0 bases and J by 2 bases, and 8 bases separated the two germline ends. The CDR3 loop spans 14 amino acids. CDR1 and CDR2 from the germline V gene are SGHRS and YFSETQ. CDR3 amino acids: CASSLDSRNTEAFF. The CDR3 coding sequence is TGCGCCAGCAGCTTGGACAGTCGTAACACTGAAGCTTTCTTT.

The rearrangement links TRBV18 to TRBJ1-1; the D gene is possibly TRBD1 (5 bases). Trimming removed 1 base at V and 0 bases at J, with 9 bases between. The CDR3 loop spans 15 amino acids. Germline values: CDR1 KGHSH, CDR2 LQKENI. The CDR3 DNA reads TGTGCCAGCTCACCACATCGGGGCATGAACACTGAAGCTTTCTTT. Translation: CASSPHRGMNTEAFF.

V gene TRBV9 combines with J gene TRBJ1-4; weak D call: TRBD1 (6 bases). Trimming took off 7 bases at V and 7 bases at J, with 20 bases between the two ends. The CDR3 is 15 amino acids. In germline, CDR1 is SGDLS, CDR2 YYNGEE. CDR3 in amino acids: CASGRAGAVGEKLFF. The CDR3 DNA reads TGTGCCAGCGGACGAGCAGGGGCCGTGGGTGAAAAACTGTTTTTT.

The chain combines TRBV11-2 with TRBJ2-1, with TRBD2 matching over 8 bases. The germline CDR1 and CDR2 sequences are SGHAT and FQNNGV. The CDR3 loop spans 15 amino acids. The V and J ends lost 3 bases and 4 bases, in that order; junction bases with no gene match: 5. The CDR3 spells CASSFETSGYNEQFF. DNA of the CDR3: TGTGCCAGCAGCTTCGAAACTAGCGGATACAATGAGCAGTTCTTC. The complete variable domain, with remaining parts taken from reference TRBV11-2 and TRBJ2-1, reads EAGVAQSPRYKIIEKRQSVAFWCNPISGHATLYWYQQILGQGPKLLIQFQNNGVVDDSQLPKDRFSAERLKGVDSTLKIQPAKLEDSAVYLCASSFETSGYNEQFFGPGTRLTVL.